What follows are 28 T cell receptor beta chains derived from one specimen sequenced in a study of T cell repertoires in aging, cancer and after chemotherapy. Peripheral blood genomic DNA, not sorted cells or RNA, was the template. Rearranged V-D-J TRB sequences were amplified with a mixed TRB-A/B primer pool. TCRdb recomputed calls from the multiplex PCR reads with MiXCR, one row per CDR3 protein. The sample lists around 4,000 distinct CDR3 sequences, roughly 25% occurring once. The material sequenced was blood. These TCRs come from a human donor in good health. The donor label of this sample is uncertain.

This clonotype ranks as medium-sized. The chain combines TRBV19 with TRBJ1-5; TRBD1 agrees at 7 bases. This CDR3 contains 15 residues. Trimming removed 6 bases from V and 4 bases from J; junction bases left unmatched: 9. Per the germline V gene, CDR1 is LNHDA and CDR2 is SQIVND (reference sequence). Here the CDR3 DNA reads TGTGCCAGTAGGGGAAAACAGGGGCAGAATCAGCCCCAGCATTTT. Translated: CASRGKQGQNQPQHF.

Concerning this clonotype itself: A single base separates this from a much larger clone, so it may be a read error. The gene calls are TRBV19 and TRBJ1-3, with D uncertain. Germline values: CDR1 LNHDA, CDR2 SQIVND (reference sequence). The CDR3 spans 13 residues. The CDR3 DNA reads TGTGCCAGTAAGAGCCAAATTGGAAACATCATATATTTT. This translates into CASKSQIGNIIYF.

In nucleotides, the CDR3 is TGTGCCAGCAGCCAAGCAGGGACAATCGCGGAGACCCAGTACTTC. Translated: CASSQAGTIAETQYF. This chain uses TRBV14 with TRBJ2-5; D may be TRBD1 (6 bases). The V end lost 1 base, the J end lost 5 bases, and 14 bases lay between the germline ends. Germline CDR1 SGHDN, CDR2 FVKESK. The CDR3 runs 15 residues.

This clonotype has only a few counts. The rearrangement joins TRBV5-5 to TRBJ2-7, with D possibly matching TRBD1 (7 bases). The V end lost 4 bases, the J end lost 6 bases, and 14 bases lay between the germline ends. Looked up from germline, CDR1 is SGHKS and CDR2 is YYEKEE (reference sequence). The CDR3 has 13 amino acids. CDR3 protein: CASSPEGAREQYF. The DNA for the CDR3 is TGTGCCAGCAGCCCGGAGGGGGCGCGCGAGCAGTACTTC.

Concerning this clonotype itself: A much larger clone lies a single base off, so this may be a read error. The V gene is TRBV6-1, the J gene TRBJ2-3, with a tentative D call TRBD1 (5 bases). Trimming pared 5 bases from V and 5 bases from J, leaving 20 bases between. The germline V gene encodes CDR1 MNHNS and CDR2 SASEGT. CDR3 length: 16 amino acids. CDR3 sequence: CASSYGRVILRDTQYF. CDR3 DNA: TGTGCCAGCAGTTACGGCAGGGTGATCCTCAGAGATACGCAGTATTTT.

By share, this clonotype counts as medium-sized (0.01 to 0.1%). The chain's CDR3 is CASSYHTTGDYGYTF. The CDR3 bases are TGTGCCAGCAGTTACCATACCACAGGGGACTATGGCTACACCTTC. V gene TRBV6-5 combines with J gene TRBJ1-2; 7 nucleotides align to TRBD1. The CDR3 contains 15 residues. From germline, CDR1 is MNHEY and CDR2 SVGAGI. V lost 2 bases, J lost 3 bases, and 6 bases stayed unmatched.

The chain carries TRBV20-1 and TRBJ2-1; D call uncertain. The CDR3 spans 12 residues. V lost 4 bases to trimming and J lost 0 bases, with 4 bases between them. Germline values: CDR1 DFQATT, CDR2 SNEGSKA (reference sequence). The CDR3 DNA reads as TGCAGTGCTATTCACTCCTACAATGAGCAGTTCTTC. It encodes CSAIHSYNEQFF.

This clonotype was observed a handful of times. This sequence joins TRBV6-1 and TRBJ1-2; tentative D call: TRBD1 (5 bases). The CDR3 totals 15 residues. Germline values: CDR1 MNHNS, CDR2 SASEGT. Trimming took 0 bases from V and 4 from J, leaving 12 bases between them. Here the CDR3 reads CASSEAWGSGYGYTF. Written as DNA, the CDR3 is TGTGCCAGCAGTGAAGCGTGGGGCTCGGGCTATGGCTACACCTTC.

By share, this clonotype counts as medium-sized (0.01 to 0.1%). This chain joins TRBV29-1 and TRBJ2-3, with a weak D call TRBD2 (6 bases). From germline, CDR1 is SQVTM and CDR2 ANQGSEA. Trimming removed 4 bases at V and 7 bases at J, with 18 bases between. The CDR3 is 14 amino acids. The CDR3 nucleotides read TGCAGCGTTGGGTTAGCGGAGATTATAAATACGCAGTATTTT. Its translation: CSVGLAEIINTQYF.

By share of the sample, this clonotype is medium-sized. The rearrangement uses TRBV19 and TRBJ2-3; TRBD2 matches 11 bases. The CDR3 extends over 17 amino acids. Germline trimming cut 3 bases from V and 7 bases from J; bases unmatched to any gene: 12. Germline V gene sequence: CDR1 LNHDA, CDR2 SQIVND (reference sequence). CDR3 loop: CASSMMLAGGQRNTQYF. In DNA form, the CDR3 reads TGTGCCAGTAGTATGATGCTAGCGGGAGGTCAACGAAATACGCAGTATTTT.

This sequence joins TRBV20-1 and TRBJ2-3, with TRBD2 matching 11 bases. The CDR3 is 19 amino acids. J gave up 4 bases and V 6 bases, and 21 bases lay outside the gene matches. Germline V gene sequence: CDR1 DFQATT, CDR2 SNEGSKA (reference sequence). The CDR3: CSATSLRLAGGRQADTQYF. In nucleotides, the CDR3 is TGCAGTGCCACCTCCCTGCGCCTAGCGGGGGGCCGACAGGCAGATACGCAGTATTTT.

By its share, this clonotype is medium-sized. This sequence joins TRBV6-5 and TRBJ2-5; TRBD2 aligns across 7 bases. Germline assignment: CDR1 MNHEY and CDR2 SVGAGI. This CDR3 is 14 amino acids long. V gave up 6 bases and J gave up 6 bases; unmatched junction bases: 10. The CDR3 DNA reads as TGTGCCAGCAGGCAGCGGGGTTCCGTGCAGACCCAGTACTTC. Amino acids: CASRQRGSVQTQYF.

This chain connects TRBV12-3 or TRBV12-4 to TRBJ2-3, with TRBD2 matching 10 bases. The CDR3 extends over 17 amino acids. J lost 5 bases, V lost 6 bases, and 14 bases had no gene match. DNA of the CDR3: TGTGCCAGCAGGCCACTAGCGGGGATCCTATTGGGAGATACGCAGTATTTT. It specifies CASRPLAGILLGDTQYF.

This clonotype is medium-sized (0.01 to 0.1%). The chain uses TRBV30 and TRBJ2-2, with 12 bases lining up with TRBD2. CDR3 size: 15 residues. With V trimmed by 1 base and J by 3 bases, 0 bases remained unmatched. CDR1 GTSNPN and CDR2 SVGIG come from the germline V gene (reference sequence). DNA of the CDR3: TGTGCCTGGAGTGGACTAGCGGGAGACACCGGGGAGCTGTTTTTT. It is translated as CAWSGLAGDTGELFF.

This chain links TRBV6-2 or TRBV6-3 with TRBJ1-5; D not certain. Germline CDR1 reads MNHEY; CDR2 reads SVGEGT. Trimming took 6 bases from V and 0 from J, leaving 12 bases between them. The CDR3 covers 15 residues. The CDR3 reads CASSHRAYSNQPQHF. The CDR3 DNA reads TGTGCCAGCAGCCATCGGGCCTATAGCAATCAGCCCCAGCATTTT.

This clonotype counts as medium-sized. The genes are TRBV6-4 and TRBJ2-1, with TRBD2 matching over 9 bases. Trimming at V came to 5 bases and at J to 4 bases, leaving 6 bases not matched to a gene. The CDR3 extends over 15 amino acids. CDR1 MRHNA and CDR2 SNTAGT come from the germline V gene. CDR3 in DNA: TGTGCCAGCAGTCAGACTAGCGGTACATACAATGAGCAGTTCTTC. Protein product: CASSQTSGTYNEQFF.

By sample fraction, this clonotype is medium-sized. This rearrangement joins TRBV6-5 to TRBJ2-7; D gene unclear. Germline V gene data show CDR1 as MNHEY and CDR2 as SVGAGI. The ends were cut back, 2 bases at V and 6 bases at J, with 11 bases in the middle. The CDR3 contains 13 residues. The CDR3 sequence is CASSYDPFGEQYF. For the CDR3, the DNA is TGTGCCAGCAGTTACGACCCTTTTGGCGAGCAGTACTTC.

By sample fraction, this clonotype is medium-sized (0.01 to 0.1%). This chain connects TRBV19 to TRBJ2-1; 7 bases align to TRBD1. Germline V gene lookup returns CDR1 LNHDA and CDR2 SQIVND (reference sequence). This CDR3 region has 14 residues. V was clipped by 8 bases and J by 5 bases; unmatched bases: 9. The CDR3 DNA reads TGTGCCAGTGGGGACAGTGTCCTCCACAATGAGCAGTTCTTC. This codes for CASGDSVLHNEQFF.

In its sample, this clonotype was seen a few times. This chain joins TRBV20-1 and TRBJ2-1; D is perhaps TRBD2 (7 bases). CDR3 size: 16 residues. Trimming cost V 1 base and J 1 base, with 14 bases left between them. The germline V gene has CDR1 DFQATT and CDR2 SNEGSKA (reference sequence). CDR3: CSARGGGAESYNEQFF. CDR3 DNA: TGCAGTGCTAGAGGGGGGGGGGCCGAGTCCTACAATGAGCAGTTCTTC.

This clonotype showed up just a few times. The chain joins TRBV6-5 to TRBJ1-5; D possibly corresponds to TRBD1 (5 bases). From germline, CDR1 is MNHEY and CDR2 SVGAGI. V lost 7 bases, J lost 9 bases, and 13 bases lay in between. The CDR3 is made up of 12 amino acids. DNA for the CDR3: TGTGCCAGCACCCAAAATACAGGGCCCCAGCATTTT. The encoded protein is CASTQNTGPQHF.

The chain couples TRBV5-1 to TRBJ2-1; D tentatively fits TRBD1 or TRBD2 (6 bases each). Looked up from germline, CDR1 is SGHRS and CDR2 is YFSETQ. Trimming pared 1 base from V and 4 bases from J, leaving 12 bases between. The CDR3 length is 15 residues. The CDR3 DNA reads TGCGCCAGCAGCTTGTCGGGGGCGGAGTACAATGAGCAGTTCTTC. Translation: CASSLSGAEYNEQFF.

The V and J genes are TRBV7-2 and TRBJ2-6; D not resolved. Trimming stripped 2 bases from V and 2 bases from J, with 4 bases between. Germline CDR1 and CDR2: SGHTA and FQGNSA. This CDR3 has 14 residues. For the CDR3, the DNA is TGTGCCAGCAGCTTATCAGCTGGGGCCAACGTCCTGACTTTC. Amino acid sequence: CASSLSAGANVLTF.

This clonotype ranks as medium-sized (0.01 to 0.1%). The chain recombines TRBV6-1 with TRBJ2-5; D is unresolved. V lost 3 bases and J 5 bases, leaving 4 bases between the germline ends. The CDR3 is made up of 11 amino acids. Germline loops: CDR1 MNHNS, CDR2 SASEGT. The DNA of the CDR3 is TGTGCCAGCAGTGAGAGCGAGACCCAGTACTTC. Translation gives CASSESETQYF.

Notes on this clonotype: This may arise from a read error, as a much more abundant clone is one base away. V and J are TRBV19 and TRBJ2-7; TRBD1 aligns across 7 bases. The CDR3 runs to 13 residues. V dropped 6 bases and J dropped 7; count of bases not matched to a gene: 9. The germline gives CDR1 LNHDA, CDR2 SQIVND (reference sequence). The CDR3 nucleotides read TGTGCCAGTAGCACCCTAACAGGGGTTGAGCAGTACTTC. Protein: CASSTLTGVEQYF.

This clonotype is medium-sized (0.01 to 0.1%) within its sample. The gene calls are TRBV5-4 and TRBJ2-5, with 7 bases fitting TRBD2. Germline values: CDR1 SGHNT, CDR2 YYREEE (reference sequence). The CDR3 is made up of 15 amino acids. The V and J ends lost 2 bases and 5 bases, in that order; junction bases with no gene match: 9. In DNA form, the CDR3 reads TGTGCCAGCAGCTTACGTCGGGGGGACGTCGAGACCCAGTACTTC. Encoded protein: CASSLRRGDVETQYF.

The J gene is TRBJ1-1, the V gene TRBV7-2, with D hard to call. This CDR3 is 13 amino acids long. Germline V gives CDR1 SGHTA, CDR2 FQGNSA. V gave up 1 base and J gave up 4 bases, with 7 bases separating them. The CDR3: CASSLGRPTEAFF. The CDR3 nucleotides are TGTGCCAGCAGCTTAGGCAGACCCACTGAAGCTTTCTTT.

Concerning this clonotype itself: The CDR3 ends on some other residue instead of the conserved phenylalanine or tryptophan, so this is likely a read error. The V and J genes are TRBV6-5 and TRBJ1-6, with unresolved D. Germline V gene lookup returns CDR1 MNHEY and CDR2 SVGAGI. The CDR3 consists of 15 residues. Trimming stripped 5 bases from V and 8 bases from J, with 16 bases between. CDR3 region: CASSSPTGSDSPLHL. CDR3 in DNA: TGTGCCAGCAGTAGCCCCACGGGATCCGATTCACCCCTCCACCTT.

In this sample, this clonotype is medium-sized. The chain couples TRBV19 to TRBJ1-2; D call uncertain. CDR1 and CDR2 from the germline V gene are LNHDA and SQIVND (reference sequence). Trimming removed 0 bases at V and 8 bases at J, with 10 bases between. The CDR3 has 13 residues. The CDR3 sequence: CASSIDRGGGYTF. CDR3 nucleotides: TGTGCCAGTAGTATAGACCGCGGAGGGGGCTACACCTTC.